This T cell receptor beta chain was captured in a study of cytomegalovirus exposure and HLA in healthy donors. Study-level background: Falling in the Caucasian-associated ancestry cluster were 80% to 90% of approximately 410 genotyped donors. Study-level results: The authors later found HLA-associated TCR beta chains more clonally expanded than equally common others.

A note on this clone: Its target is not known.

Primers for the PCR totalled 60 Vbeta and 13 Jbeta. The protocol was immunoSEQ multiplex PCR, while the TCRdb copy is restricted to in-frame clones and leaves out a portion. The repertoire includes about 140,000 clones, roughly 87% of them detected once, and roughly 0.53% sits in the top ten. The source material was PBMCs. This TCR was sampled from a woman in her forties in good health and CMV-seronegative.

CDR3 loop: CASSLLAGWDNEQFF. CDR3 bases: TGTGCCAGCAGCTTGCTAGCGGGGTGGGACAATGAGCAGTTCTTC. This chain links TRBV7-9 with TRBJ2-1, with 9 bases lining up with TRBD2. With 3 bases clipped from V and 5 bases from J, the junction kept 5 bases outside the gene matches. In germline, CDR1 is SEHNR, CDR2 FQNEAQ (reference sequence). CDR3 length: 15 amino acids.